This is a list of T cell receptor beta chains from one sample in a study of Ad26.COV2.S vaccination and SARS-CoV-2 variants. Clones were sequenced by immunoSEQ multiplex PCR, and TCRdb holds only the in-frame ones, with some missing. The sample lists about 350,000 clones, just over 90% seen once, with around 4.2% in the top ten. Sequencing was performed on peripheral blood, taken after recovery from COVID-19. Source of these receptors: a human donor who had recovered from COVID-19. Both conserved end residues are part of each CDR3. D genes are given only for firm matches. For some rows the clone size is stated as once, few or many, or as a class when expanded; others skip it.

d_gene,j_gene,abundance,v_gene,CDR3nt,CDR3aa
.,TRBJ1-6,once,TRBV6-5,TGTGCCAGCACTCCTACAGTCTCCGATTCACCCCTCCACTTT,CASTPTVSDSPLHF
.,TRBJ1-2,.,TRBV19,TGTGCCAGTACCCCTCTGAGTGGTGGCAGGTCTAACTATGGCTACACCTTC,CASTPLSGGRSNYGYTF
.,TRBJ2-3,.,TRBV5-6,TGTGCCAGCAGCTTGGCGCCCGACGGAGATACGCAGTATTTT,CASSLAPDGDTQYF
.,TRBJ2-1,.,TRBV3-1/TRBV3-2,TGTGCCAGCAGCCAAGACCCGATGACCCATGAGCAGTTCTTC,CASSQDPMTHEQFF
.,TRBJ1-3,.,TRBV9,TGTGCCAGCAGCGCCGACGTGAGCTCTGGAAACACCATATATTTT,CASSADVSSGNTIYF
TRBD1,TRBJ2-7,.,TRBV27,TGTGCCAGCAGTTTCGGGGGACAGGGGTCCGAGCAGTACTTC,CASSFGGQGSEQYF
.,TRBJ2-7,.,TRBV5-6,TGTGCCAGCAGCTTAATTTCGATCTCCTACGAGCAGTACTTC,CASSLISISYEQYF
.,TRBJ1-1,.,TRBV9,TGTGCCAGCAGCTCCCCAGGCAGAAACACTGAAGCTTTCTTT,CASSSPGRNTEAFF
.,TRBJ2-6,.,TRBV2,TGTGCCAGCAGTGTAGGTGGGGGGGGCCTTGGGGCCAACGTCCTGACTTTC,CASSVGGGGLGANVLTF
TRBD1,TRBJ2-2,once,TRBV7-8,TGTGCCAGCAGCTTAGCCCGGACAGGGTTCGGGGAGCTGTTTTTT,CASSLARTGFGELFF
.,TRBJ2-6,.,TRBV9,TGTGCCAGCAGCCGGGGGCGAGGGGCCAACGTCCTGACTTTC,CASSRGRGANVLTF
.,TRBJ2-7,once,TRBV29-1,TGCAGCGTGACAGGGCGGGAGGCTAGATTATCCTACGAGCAGTACTTC,CSVTGREARLSYEQYF
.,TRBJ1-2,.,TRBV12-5,TGTGCTAGTGGTTTGGTACCATTGGTCTATCGTAACTATGGCTACACCTTC,CASGLVPLVYRNYGYTF
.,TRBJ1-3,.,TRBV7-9,TGTGCCAGCAGCTTACTGGGTTTGTCTGGAAACACCATATATTTT,CASSLLGLSGNTIYF
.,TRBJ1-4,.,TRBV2,TGTGCCAGCAGTTATACAGGGACACTGTTTTTT,CASSYTGTLFF
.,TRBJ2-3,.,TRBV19,TGTGCCAGTAGTCCCACGACAGATACGCAGTATTTT,CASSPTTDTQYF
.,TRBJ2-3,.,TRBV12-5,TGTGCTAGTGGTTTGGTAAGCACAGATACGCAGTATTTT,CASGLVSTDTQYF
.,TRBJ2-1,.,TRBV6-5,TGTGCCAGCAGTTCCGGGGGAATCTACAATGAGCAGTTCTTC,CASSSGGIYNEQFF
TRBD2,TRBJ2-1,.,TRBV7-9,TGTGCCAGCAGTTTTAGCGGGGGGGCCAACAATGAGCAGTTCTTC,CASSFSGGANNEQFF
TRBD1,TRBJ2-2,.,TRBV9,TGTGCCAGCAGCGTACAAGGGCAGGGGGCCATAGTTACCGGGGAGCTGTTTTTT,CASSVQGQGAIVTGELFF
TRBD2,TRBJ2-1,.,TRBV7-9,TGTGCCAGCCGCCACCCAGTTGGACTAGCGGGGGTAAATGAGCAGTTCTTC,CASRHPVGLAGVNEQFF
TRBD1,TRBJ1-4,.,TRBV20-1,TGCAGTGCTATCATCGACGGGACAGCCGATTTT,CSAIIDGTADF